These T cell receptor beta chains were read from a single sample in a study of siplizumab effects on memory and regulatory T cells. Repertoires were generated with immunoSEQ multiplex PCR, while TCRdb's copy carries only in-frame clones and drops some. In the table there are around 97,000 clones, roughly 94% of which are singletons. Specimen: non-Treg CD4+ T cells sorted from blood. These receptors were obtained from a human donor in good health. Each CDR3 is given with its conserved first and last residue. D genes are given only for firm matches. Expanded clones get a size class; other rows say once, few or many, or leave the size out.

D gene,V gene,clone size,J gene,CDR3 DNA,CDR3 protein
TRBD2,TRBV10-3,once,TRBJ2-7,TGTGCCATCAGTCTCATGGAGACTAGCGGCTCCTACGAGCAGTACTTC,CAISLMETSGSYEQYF
-,TRBV5-5,once,TRBJ2-3,TGTGCCAGCAGCTTGGTACTAGCTCCCACAGATACGCAGTATTTT,CASSLVLAPTDTQYF
TRBD1,TRBV2,-,TRBJ1-5,TGTGCCAGCAGTTCTGACAGGGGGCTCGGTCAGCCCCAGCATTTT,CASSSDRGLGQPQHF
-,TRBV7-9,-,TRBJ1-4,TGTGCCAGCAGCTTCAACAGGGAGGCTGAAAAACTGTTTTTT,CASSFNREAEKLFF
-,TRBV28,once,TRBJ1-2,TGTGCCAGCAGTTCAACCGGGACAAGCTATGGCTACACCTTC,CASSSTGTSYGYTF
-,TRBV6-5,-,TRBJ2-7,TGTGCCAGCAGTTACCAACGAGATTACGAGCAGTACTTC,CASSYQRDYEQYF
-,TRBV23-1,-,TRBJ2-7,TGCGCCAGCGATGTTCGTCAGACCGTATCTGAATTTCTCTACGAGCAGTACTTC,CASDVRQTVSEFLYEQYF
TRBD2,TRBV7-3,-,TRBJ2-2,TGTGCCAGCAGCTCAGCGGGAGGGACCGGGGAGCTGTTTTTT,CASSSAGGTGELFF
TRBD2,TRBV6-5,-,TRBJ2-7,TGTGCCAGCAGTTACCTGACTAGCGGGAGGGGATACGAGCAGTACTTC,CASSYLTSGRGYEQYF
-,TRBV10-2,once,TRBJ2-7,TGCGCCAGCAGTGAGATGGGTGTATCCTACGAGCAGTACTTC,CASSEMGVSYEQYF
-,TRBV5-1,-,TRBJ2-5,TGCGCCAGCAGCTACCAAGAGACCCAGTACTTC,CASSYQETQYF
-,TRBV5-1,-,TRBJ2-3,TGCGCCAGCTCGGCCGGGCTATTCGGGCCAGATACGCAGTATTTT,CASSAGLFGPDTQYF
-,TRBV25-1,once,TRBJ2-7,TGTGCCAGCAGTAGGGCGACAGAACAGTACTTC,CASSRATEQYF
-,TRBV28,-,TRBJ1-5,TGTGCCAGCAAAGTTGGTGGGCCAAACAATCAGCCCCAGCATTTT,CASKVGGPNNQPQHF
TRBD2,TRBV7-3,once,TRBJ2-3,TGTGCCAGCAGCCTACGGGCTAGCGGGAGGGCAGTTGTGCAGTATTTT,CASSLRASGRAVVQYF
-,TRBV6-1,-,TRBJ1-1,TGTGCCAGCAGTGGGGCCGGGGTGAACACTGAAGCTTTCTTT,CASSGAGVNTEAFF
TRBD1,TRBV10-1,-,TRBJ2-7,TGCGCCAGCAGGACCGGGACAGGGGCATACGAGCAGTACTTC,CASRTGTGAYEQYF